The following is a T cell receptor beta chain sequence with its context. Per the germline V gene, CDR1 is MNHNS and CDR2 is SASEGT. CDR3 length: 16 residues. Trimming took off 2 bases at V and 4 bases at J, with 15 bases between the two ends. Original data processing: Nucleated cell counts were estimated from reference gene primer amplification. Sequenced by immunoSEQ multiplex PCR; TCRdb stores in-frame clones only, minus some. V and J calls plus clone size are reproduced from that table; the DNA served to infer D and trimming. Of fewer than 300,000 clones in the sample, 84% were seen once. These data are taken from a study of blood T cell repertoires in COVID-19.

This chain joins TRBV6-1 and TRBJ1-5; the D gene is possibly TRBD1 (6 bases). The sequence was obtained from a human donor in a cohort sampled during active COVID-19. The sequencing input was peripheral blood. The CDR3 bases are TGTGCCAGCAGTGAACCGAGGCAGGGGTATAATCAGCCCCAGCATTTT. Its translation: CASSEPRQGYNQPQHF.